A selection of T cell receptor beta chains follows, all from one sample in a study of glioma-infiltrating T cells after dendritic cell vaccination. Measured with immunoSEQ multiplex PCR; TCRdb has only the in-frame clones, and not every one. The sample includes tens of thousands of clones, about 85% seen only once; the top ten take 11%. Material: blood, obtained before dendritic cell vaccination. Source of these receptors: a human donor with glioblastoma. Both conserved end residues are part of each CDR3. Fields, in order: D gene, V gene, J gene, clone size, CDR3 DNA, CDR3 protein. D genes are given only for firm matches. Expanded clones are given a class, and other clones once, few, many or no size at all.

-	TRBV7-3	TRBJ1-5	few	TGTGCCAGCAGCTCCTCCCCGGATCAGCCCCAGCATTTT	CASSSSPDQPQHF
-	TRBV5-1	TRBJ1-2	few	TGCGCCAGCAGCTCACTACCCCCTTATGGCTACACCTTC	CASSSLPPYGYTF
-	TRBV30	TRBJ1-1	-	TGTGCCTGGAGTTTACCAGCCGCGGGAGCTTTCTTT	CAWSLPAAGAFF
-	TRBV4-1	TRBJ1-5	-	TGCGCCAGCAGCGAAAGACAGTTTAGCAATCAGCCCCAGCATTTT	CASSERQFSNQPQHF
-	TRBV4-2	TRBJ1-1	-	TGTGCCAGCAGCCAAGAAGTGGAACGGGGAGCTGAAGCTTTCTTT	CASSQEVERGAEAFF
-	TRBV6-1	TRBJ1-4	-	TGTGCCACAGGTTCGGGGGTTCTAAATGAAAAACTGTTTTTT	CATGSGVLNEKLFF
-	TRBV6-1	TRBJ2-5	-	TGTGCCAGCAGTGAAGCGGAATTGGACAGTTTTGGGGGGACCCAGTACTTC	CASSEAELDSFGGTQYF
-	TRBV5-6	TRBJ2-4	-	TGTGCCAGCAGCCAGGGGTCTCCCTCACAGTACTTC	CASSQGSPSQYF
TRBD1	TRBV5-1	TRBJ1-1	-	TGCGCCAGCAGCCCGGGACAGGGTTGGAACACTGAAGCTTTCTTT	CASSPGQGWNTEAFF
-	TRBV11-3	TRBJ1-1	once	TGTGCCAGCAGCCTCGGGGGGCCTAGGGACACTGAAGCTTTCTTT	CASSLGGPRDTEAFF
TRBD2	TRBV5-1	TRBJ2-7	-	TGCGCCAGCTCGGGCGGGGGATGGTACGAGCAGTACTTC	CASSGGGWYEQYF
-	TRBV29-1	TRBJ2-3	-	TGCAGCGTTGAAGGGGGCCCCGGGTCTTTAGATACGCAGTATTTT	CSVEGGPGSLDTQYF
-	TRBV6-1	TRBJ1-5	-	TGTGCCAGCAGTGAACAGGGTTATCAGCCCCAGCATTTT	CASSEQGYQPQHF
-	TRBV6-5	TRBJ1-2	-	TGTGCCAGCAGTTCAGGGTGGTATGGCTACACCTTC	CASSSGWYGYTF
-	TRBV9	TRBJ1-2	-	TGTGCCAGCAGCGTAGATTACGGGGCTAACTATGGCTACACCTTC	CASSVDYGANYGYTF
-	TRBV30	TRBJ2-3	once	TGTGCCTGGAGCTTTGGAACAGGGCGTACAGATACGCAGTATTTT	CAWSFGTGRTDTQYF
TRBD1	TRBV9	TRBJ1-6	-	TGTGCCAGCAGAGAGGGGACAGGGGATTCACCCCTCCACTTT	CASREGTGDSPLHF
-	TRBV6-1	TRBJ1-2	-	TGTGCCAGCAGAGAGGTCGACAGGCCCTATGGCTACACCTTC	CASREVDRPYGYTF
TRBD1	TRBV7-2	TRBJ2-4	once	TGTGCCAGCAGCTTACGACAGGGGGCCTTAGCCAAAAACATTCAGTACTTC	CASSLRQGALAKNIQYF
-	TRBV6-5	TRBJ2-2	few	TGTGCCAGCACGGGGAGAGGGACCGGGGAGCTGTTTTTT	CASTGRGTGELFF
-	TRBV25-1	TRBJ1-6	-	TGTGCCAGCAGTGAACCTGACGGGAGCTCCTATAATTCACCCCTCCACTTT	CASSEPDGSSYNSPLHF
-	TRBV5-6	TRBJ2-7	once	TGTGCCAGCAGCGTGCGGGACTGGAACTACGAGCAGTACTTC	CASSVRDWNYEQYF
TRBD2	TRBV7-2	TRBJ2-1	-	TGTGCAGCCGGGCTAGCGGGTGATCTGAATGAGCAGTTCTTC	CAAGLAGDLNEQFF
TRBD1	TRBV4-3	TRBJ1-1	-	TGCGCCAGCAGCCAAGATTCCATGGGGACAGCCAACACTGAAGCTTTCTTT	CASSQDSMGTANTEAFF
TRBD1	TRBV6-5	TRBJ1-2	-	TGTGCCAGCACACGGGGCCAGGGGGTTCGTGGCTACACCTTC	CASTRGQGVRGYTF
TRBD2	TRBV7-2	TRBJ2-1	-	TGTGCCAGCAGCTTAACTAGCGGAAGCCACAATGAGCAGTTCTTC	CASSLTSGSHNEQFF
-	TRBV27	TRBJ1-1	-	TGTGCCAGCAGTTTAGATACCAGGGGTAGCACTGAAGCTTTCTTT	CASSLDTRGSTEAFF
TRBD1	TRBV7-9	TRBJ1-1	-	TGTGCCAGCAGCCCTGGGACAGGGGGCCCAGCTGAAGCTTTCTTT	CASSPGTGGPAEAFF
-	TRBV12-5	TRBJ1-6	-	TGTGCTAGTGGTTTGGGGCAGGGTAATTCACCCCTCCACTTT	CASGLGQGNSPLHF
TRBD2	TRBV7-7	TRBJ2-5	-	TGTGCCAGCAGCTCCCTAGCGGGGGGGAAGCAGTACTTC	CASSSLAGGKQYF
TRBD2	TRBV5-4	TRBJ2-1	-	TGTGCCAGCACCATGGCGGGGGGGGCCTACAATGAGCAGTTCTTC	CASTMAGGAYNEQFF
-	TRBV27	TRBJ1-6	-	TGTGCCAGCAGTCCCCTCAGGTCCCTCCACTTT	CASSPLRSLHF
-	TRBV9	TRBJ1-1	-	TGTGCCAGCAGCCCCTCGAGGGTTAACACTGAAGCTTTCTTT	CASSPSRVNTEAFF
-	TRBV6-5	TRBJ2-1	-	TGTGCCAGCACCGGGGGAGGCAATGAGCAGTTCTTC	CASTGGGNEQFF
TRBD1	TRBV5-1	TRBJ2-5	-	TGCGCCAGCAGGCCCGGGACAGGTGGAGAGACCCAGTACTTC	CASRPGTGGETQYF
-	TRBV5-4	TRBJ1-2	once	TGTGCCAGCAGCCCCATTGGACAGAATATGGTTGGCTACACCTTC	CASSPIGQNMVGYTF
-	TRBV25-1	TRBJ2-3	once	TGTGCCAGCAGTCCCGGTCTCCCTACAGATACGCAGTATTTT	CASSPGLPTDTQYF
TRBD2	TRBV10-2	TRBJ2-1	-	TGCGCCAGCAGGGGGACTAGCGGTCCCAATGAGCAGTTCTTC	CASRGTSGPNEQFF
-	TRBV27	TRBJ2-2	-	TGTGCCAGCAGGCCGGGAGTGGCAGTTTCCGGGGAGCTGTTTTTT	CASRPGVAVSGELFF
TRBD2	TRBV9	TRBJ2-2	-	TGTGCCAGCAGGAGGGGGCCGGGACTAGCGGTATTCGCGAACACCGGGGAGCTGTTTTTT	CASRRGPGLAVFANTGELFF
TRBD1	TRBV14	TRBJ2-5	-	TGTGCCAGCAGCCAAGTAGGGACAGGAACTCAAGAGACCCAGTACTTC	CASSQVGTGTQETQYF
-	TRBV7-2	TRBJ2-4	-	TGTGCCAGCAGCATCCGGACAGCTAAAAACATTCAGTACTTC	CASSIRTAKNIQYF